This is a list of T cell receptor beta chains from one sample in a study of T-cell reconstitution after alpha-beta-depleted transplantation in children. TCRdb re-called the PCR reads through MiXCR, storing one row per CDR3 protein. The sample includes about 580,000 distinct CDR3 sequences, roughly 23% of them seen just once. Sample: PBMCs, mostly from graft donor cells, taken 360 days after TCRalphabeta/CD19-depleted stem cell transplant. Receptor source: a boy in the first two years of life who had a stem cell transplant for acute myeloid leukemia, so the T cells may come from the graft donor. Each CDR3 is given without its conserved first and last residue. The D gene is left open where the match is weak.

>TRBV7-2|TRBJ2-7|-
ASSLSQVPYEQY
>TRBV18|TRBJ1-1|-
ASSPGRERGEAF
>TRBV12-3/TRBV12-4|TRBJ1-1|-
ASSFGGNTEAF
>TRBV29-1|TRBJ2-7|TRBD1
SVATGGFSEQY
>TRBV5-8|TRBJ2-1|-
ASSRGLGNEQF
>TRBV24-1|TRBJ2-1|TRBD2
ATSGWDSGGSSSYNEQF
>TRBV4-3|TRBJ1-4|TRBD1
ASSQAQGRGEKLF
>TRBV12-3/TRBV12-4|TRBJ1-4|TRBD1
ASSLAGGEKLF
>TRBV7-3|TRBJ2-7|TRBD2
ASSLTTGGWNEQY
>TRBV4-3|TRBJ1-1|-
ASSQDGRSTVEAF
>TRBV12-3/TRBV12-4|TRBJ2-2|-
ASSLGDRDTGELF
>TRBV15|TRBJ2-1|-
ATSEGVHEQF
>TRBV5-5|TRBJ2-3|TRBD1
ASSGDRGQGDTQY
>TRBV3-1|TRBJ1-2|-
ASSQGTANYGYT
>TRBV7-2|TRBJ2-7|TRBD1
ASKGTGTAYYEQY
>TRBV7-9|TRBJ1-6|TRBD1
ASRRTGRDSPLH
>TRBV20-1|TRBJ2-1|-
SARDAPRDWINEQF
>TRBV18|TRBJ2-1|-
ASSPSMSVSYNEQF
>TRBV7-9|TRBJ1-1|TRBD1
ASRQGTNTEAF
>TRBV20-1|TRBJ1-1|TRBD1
SARATGRRNTEAF
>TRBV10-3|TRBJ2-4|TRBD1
TISPKGGPILAKNIQY
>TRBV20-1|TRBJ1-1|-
SASLGGYTEAF
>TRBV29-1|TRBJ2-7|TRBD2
SVEGTSGGHSYEQY
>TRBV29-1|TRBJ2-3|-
SVERVWRGETSTDTQY
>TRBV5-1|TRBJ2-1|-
ASSERTASYNEQF
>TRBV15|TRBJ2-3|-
ATSRDGVTSTDTQY
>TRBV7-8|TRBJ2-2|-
ASSRTGLSNTGELF
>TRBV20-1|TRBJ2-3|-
SATQSDTQY
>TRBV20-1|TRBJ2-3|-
SAPWARRTDTQY
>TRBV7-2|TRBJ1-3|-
ASSEVGLGNTIY
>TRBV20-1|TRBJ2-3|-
SAGMKDTQY
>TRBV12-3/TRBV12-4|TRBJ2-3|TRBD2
ASTKPRYRGGLTDTQY
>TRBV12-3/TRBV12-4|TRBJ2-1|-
ASSSRRGEQF
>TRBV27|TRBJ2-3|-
ASRNNRPGITDTQY
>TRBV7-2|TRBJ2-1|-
ASSFEWSNEQF
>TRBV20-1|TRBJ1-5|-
SASPPGDSHQPQH
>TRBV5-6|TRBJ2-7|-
ASSLDRTSYEQY
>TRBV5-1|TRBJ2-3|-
ASSLEFGYTQY
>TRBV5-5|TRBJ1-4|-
ASRGQNHNEKLF
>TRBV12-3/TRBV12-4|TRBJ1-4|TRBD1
ASSPNTGTGEEKLF
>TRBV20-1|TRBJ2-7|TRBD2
SARGTLAGVRSYEQY
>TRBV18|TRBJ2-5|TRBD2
ASSPGTSRETQY